This is a list of T cell receptor beta chains from one sample in a study of regulatory T cells in long-lasting Graves disease. TCRdb processed the multiplex PCR reads anew with MiXCR; each CDR3 protein has one entry. The table shows over 400,000 distinct CDR3 sequences, with 12% to 15% occurring only once. These same records also appear under a second study, on T cells in Graves' hyperthyroidism and ophthalmopathy.

The sequencing here drew on peripheral blood mononuclear cells (PBMCs), taken at new diagnosis, from a patient treated with antithyroid drugs. These receptors were obtained from a woman aged 45-65 years with Graves disease. Both conserved end residues are part of each CDR3. D genes are given only for firm matches. For some rows the clone size is stated as once, few or many, or as a class when expanded; others skip it.

V: TRBV7-9; J: TRBJ2-1; D: NA; size: NA; DNA: TGTGCCAGCAGCCCCCAGGAGGTTCTTGGTGACGGTGAGCAGTTCTTC; CDR3: CASSPQEVLGDGEQFF
V: TRBV13; J: TRBJ2-7; D: TRBD2; size: few; DNA: TGTGCCAGCAGCTTAGTGGCTAGCGGGAAGATCGAGCAGTACTTC; CDR3: CASSLVASGKIEQYF
V: TRBV5-1; J: TRBJ2-5; D: NA; size: NA; DNA: TGCGCCAGCAGTAGACAGGGAGGCGAAGAGACCCAGTACTTC; CDR3: CASSRQGGEETQYF
V: TRBV2; J: TRBJ1-1; D: TRBD1; size: many; DNA: TGTGCCAGCAGTGAGACAGGGGGCACTGAAGCTTTCTTT; CDR3: CASSETGGTEAFF
V: TRBV5-1; J: TRBJ2-3; D: NA; size: many; DNA: TGCGCCAGCAGCCTCGCGGGAACCGGCACAGATACGCAGTATTTT; CDR3: CASSLAGTGTDTQYF
V: TRBV12-3/TRBV12-4; J: TRBJ1-5; D: NA; size: many; DNA: TGTGCCAGCAGTAGGACACCGTTGAATCAGCCCCAGCATTTT; CDR3: CASSRTPLNQPQHF
V: TRBV3-1; J: TRBJ2-7; D: TRBD1; size: many; DNA: TGTGCCAGCAGCCTGAGGGGGACAGGGATTAGCGAGCAGTACTTC; CDR3: CASSLRGTGISEQYF
V: TRBV7-8; J: TRBJ1-1; D: NA; size: many; DNA: TGTGCCAGCAGCTTAGCGAGAACGAACACTGAAACTTTCTTT; CDR3: CASSLARTNTETFF
V: TRBV10-3; J: TRBJ1-3; D: NA; size: few; DNA: TGTGCCATCAGGGGGGCTAACTCTGGAAACACCATATATTTT; CDR3: CAIRGANSGNTIYF
V: TRBV6-1; J: TRBJ2-2; D: TRBD2; size: few; DNA: TGTGCCAGCAGTAATATTCCGGGACTAGCGGGAGCTAACGGGGAGCTGTTTTTT; CDR3: CASSNIPGLAGANGELFF
V: TRBV19; J: TRBJ1-1; D: NA; size: NA; DNA: TGTGCCAGTAGTATCCCCCCGGGCCGCAGGAACACTGAAGCTTTCTTT; CDR3: CASSIPPGRRNTEAFF
V: TRBV28; J: TRBJ2-3; D: TRBD2; size: NA; DNA: TGTGCCAGCAATGGGCTAGCGGGAGCGGGAGATACGCAGTATTTT; CDR3: CASNGLAGAGDTQYF
V: TRBV19; J: TRBJ1-1; D: NA; size: many; DNA: TGTGCCAGTAGTATAGTGGGTAGGATGAACACTGAAGCTTTCTTT; CDR3: CASSIVGRMNTEAFF
V: TRBV2; J: TRBJ2-5; D: TRBD2; size: NA; DNA: TGTGCCAGCAGTGGACCCGGGACTACTCAGTACTTC; CDR3: CASSGPGTTQYF
V: TRBV6-9; J: TRBJ1-6; D: TRBD1; size: NA; DNA: TGTGCCAGCAGTTTAGACAGGGTTGACATGTCACCCCTCCACTTT; CDR3: CASSLDRVDMSPLHF